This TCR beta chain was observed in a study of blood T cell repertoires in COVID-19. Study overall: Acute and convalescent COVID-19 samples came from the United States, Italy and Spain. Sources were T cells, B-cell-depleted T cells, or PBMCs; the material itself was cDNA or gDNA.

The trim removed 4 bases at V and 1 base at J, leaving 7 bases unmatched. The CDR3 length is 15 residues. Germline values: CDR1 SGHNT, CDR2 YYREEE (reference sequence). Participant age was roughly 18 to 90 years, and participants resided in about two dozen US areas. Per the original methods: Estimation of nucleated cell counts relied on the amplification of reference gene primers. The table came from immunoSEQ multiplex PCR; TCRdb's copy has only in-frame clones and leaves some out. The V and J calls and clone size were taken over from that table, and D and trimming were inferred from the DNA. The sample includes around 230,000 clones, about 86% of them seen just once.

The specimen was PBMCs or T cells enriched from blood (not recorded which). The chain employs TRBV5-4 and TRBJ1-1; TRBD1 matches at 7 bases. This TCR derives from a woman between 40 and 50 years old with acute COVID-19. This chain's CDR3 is CASSVPGGRNTEAFF. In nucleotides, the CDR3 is TGTGCCAGCAGCGTGCCAGGGGGGAGGAACACTGAAGCTTTCTTT.